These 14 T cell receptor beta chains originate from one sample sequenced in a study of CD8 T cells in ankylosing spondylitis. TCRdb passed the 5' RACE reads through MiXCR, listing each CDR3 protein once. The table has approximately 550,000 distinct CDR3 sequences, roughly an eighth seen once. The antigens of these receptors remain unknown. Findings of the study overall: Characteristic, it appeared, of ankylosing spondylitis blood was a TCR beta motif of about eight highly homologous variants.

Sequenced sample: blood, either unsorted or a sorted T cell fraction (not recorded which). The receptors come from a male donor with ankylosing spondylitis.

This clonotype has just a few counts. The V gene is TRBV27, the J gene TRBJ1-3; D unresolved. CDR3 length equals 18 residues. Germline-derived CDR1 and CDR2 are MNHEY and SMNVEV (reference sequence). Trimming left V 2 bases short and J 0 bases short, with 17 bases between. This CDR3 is CASSLTQSPTVSGNTIYF. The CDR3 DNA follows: TGTGCCAGCAGTTTAACCCAAAGTCCGACGGTCTCTGGAAACACCATATATTTT.

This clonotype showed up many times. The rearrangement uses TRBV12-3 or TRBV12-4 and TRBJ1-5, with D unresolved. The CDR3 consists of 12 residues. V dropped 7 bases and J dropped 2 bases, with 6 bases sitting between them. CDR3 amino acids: CASTVGNQPQHF. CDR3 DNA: TGTGCCAGCACCGTCGGCAATCAGCCCCAGCATTTT.

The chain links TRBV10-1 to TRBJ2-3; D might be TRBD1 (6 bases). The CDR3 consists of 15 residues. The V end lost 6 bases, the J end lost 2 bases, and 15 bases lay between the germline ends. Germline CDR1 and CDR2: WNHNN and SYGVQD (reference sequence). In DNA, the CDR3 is TGCGCCAGCAGAAGAGGCGGACAGCTCACAGATACGCAGTATTTT. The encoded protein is CASRRGGQLTDTQYF.

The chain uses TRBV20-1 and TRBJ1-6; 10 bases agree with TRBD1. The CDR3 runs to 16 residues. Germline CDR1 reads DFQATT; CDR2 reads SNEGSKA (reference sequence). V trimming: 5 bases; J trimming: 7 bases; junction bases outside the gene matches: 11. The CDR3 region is CSASRTGGPENSPLHF. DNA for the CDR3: TGCAGTGCTTCCCGGACAGGGGGACCGGAGAATTCACCCCTCCACTTT.

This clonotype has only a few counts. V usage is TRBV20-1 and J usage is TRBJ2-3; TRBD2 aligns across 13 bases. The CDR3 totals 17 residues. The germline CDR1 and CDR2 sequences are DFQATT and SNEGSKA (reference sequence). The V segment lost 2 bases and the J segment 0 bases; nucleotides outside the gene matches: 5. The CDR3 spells CSARSGLAGISTDTQYF. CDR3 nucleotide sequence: TGCAGTGCTAGATCGGGACTAGCGGGAATTAGCACAGATACGCAGTATTTT.

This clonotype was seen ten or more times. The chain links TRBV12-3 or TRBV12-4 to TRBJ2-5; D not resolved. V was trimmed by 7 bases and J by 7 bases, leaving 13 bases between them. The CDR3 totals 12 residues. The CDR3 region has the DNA TGTGCCAGCATCTCGTGGACGGGGACCCAGTACTTC. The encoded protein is CASISWTGTQYF.

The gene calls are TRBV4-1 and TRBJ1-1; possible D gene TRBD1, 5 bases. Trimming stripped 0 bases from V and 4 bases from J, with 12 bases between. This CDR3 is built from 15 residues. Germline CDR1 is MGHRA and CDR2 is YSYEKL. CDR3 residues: CASSQDAFGGTEAFF. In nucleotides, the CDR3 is TGCGCCAGCAGCCAAGACGCGTTTGGGGGCACTGAAGCTTTCTTT.

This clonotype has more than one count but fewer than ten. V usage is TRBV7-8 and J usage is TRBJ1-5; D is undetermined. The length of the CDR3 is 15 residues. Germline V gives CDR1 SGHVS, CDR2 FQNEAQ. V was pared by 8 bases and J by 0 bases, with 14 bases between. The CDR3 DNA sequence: TGTGCCAGCTCCCCACGTTGGACTAGCAATCAGCCCCAGCATTTT. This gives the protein CASSPRWTSNQPQHF.

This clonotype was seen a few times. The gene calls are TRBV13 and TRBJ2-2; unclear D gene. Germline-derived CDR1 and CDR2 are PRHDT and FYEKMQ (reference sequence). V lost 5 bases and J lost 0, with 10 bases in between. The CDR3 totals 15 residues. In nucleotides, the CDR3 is TGTGCCAGCAGCATACGGGTCCCGAACACCGGGGAGCTGTTTTTT. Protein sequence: CASSIRVPNTGELFF.

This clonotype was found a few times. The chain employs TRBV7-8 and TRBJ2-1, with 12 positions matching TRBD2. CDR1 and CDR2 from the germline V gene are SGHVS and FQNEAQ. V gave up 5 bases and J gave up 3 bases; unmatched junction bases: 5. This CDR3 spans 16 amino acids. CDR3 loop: CASSEGLAGIYNEQFF. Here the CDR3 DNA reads TGTGCCAGCAGCGAAGGACTAGCGGGAATCTACAATGAGCAGTTCTTC.

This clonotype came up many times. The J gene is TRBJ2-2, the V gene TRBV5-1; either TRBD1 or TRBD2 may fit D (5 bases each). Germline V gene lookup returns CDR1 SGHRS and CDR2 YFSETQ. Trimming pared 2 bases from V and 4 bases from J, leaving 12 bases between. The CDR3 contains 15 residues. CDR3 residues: CASSFGGSPTGELFF. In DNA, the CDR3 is TGCGCCAGCAGCTTTGGGGGATCCCCCACCGGGGAGCTGTTTTTT.

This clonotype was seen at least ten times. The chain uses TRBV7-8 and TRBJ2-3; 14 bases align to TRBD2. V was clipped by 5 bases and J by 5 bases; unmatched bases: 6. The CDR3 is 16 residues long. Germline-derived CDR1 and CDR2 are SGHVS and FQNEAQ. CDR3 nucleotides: TGTGCCAGCAGCCCGGGACTAGCGGGAGAAAGAGATACGCAGTATTTT. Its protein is CASSPGLAGERDTQYF.

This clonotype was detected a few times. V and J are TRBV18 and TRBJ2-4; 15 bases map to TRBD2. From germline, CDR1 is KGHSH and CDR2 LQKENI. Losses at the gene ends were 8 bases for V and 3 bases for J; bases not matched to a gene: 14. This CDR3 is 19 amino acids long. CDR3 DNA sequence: TGTGCCAGCGCAGAGCCGGGACTAGCGGGAGGATTTGGCAAAAACATTCAGTACTTC. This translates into CASAEPGLAGGFGKNIQYF.

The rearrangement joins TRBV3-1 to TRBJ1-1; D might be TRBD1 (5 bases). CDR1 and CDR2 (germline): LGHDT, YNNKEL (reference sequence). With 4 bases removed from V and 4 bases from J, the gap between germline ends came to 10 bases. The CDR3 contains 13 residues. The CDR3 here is CASSRQWGTEAFF. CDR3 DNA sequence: TGTGCCAGCAGCCGACAGTGGGGCACTGAAGCTTTCTTT.